The rows below give T cell receptor beta chains drawn from one sample of a study of blood T cell repertoires in COVID-19. TCRdb keeps only in-frame clones here, not all; method: immunoSEQ multiplex PCR. The profile shows 200,000 to 300,000 clones, 80% to 85% of them singletons. Sequencing used peripheral blood. The receptors were sampled from a woman between 55 and 75 years old with active or convalescent COVID-19. The CDR3 runs from the conserved cysteine through the conserved F or W. The D gene is left open where the match is weak. The size of a clone is reported for some rows only, either as once, few or many, or as a class for expanded clones.

TRBD1 | TRBJ1-1 | once | TRBV27 | TGTGCCAGCAGGGGCAGGGGGATGAACACTGAAGCTTTCTTT | CASRGRGMNTEAFF
TRBD2 | TRBJ2-5 | - | TRBV3-1/TRBV3-2 | TGTGCCAGCAGCCCCCGCCTACTAGCGGGAGGAGAGACCCAGTACTTC | CASSPRLLAGGETQYF
- | TRBJ1-4 | - | TRBV9 | TGTGCCAGCAGCGTAGCTGCGGCTAATGAAAAACTGTTTTTT | CASSVAAANEKLFF
TRBD1 | TRBJ1-5 | - | TRBV30 | TGTGCCTGGAGTCCGTGGACAGGGGGTGGCAATCAGCCCCAGCATTTT | CAWSPWTGGGNQPQHF
- | TRBJ2-1 | - | TRBV6-1 | TGTGCCAGCAGTGTGGCCCATGAGCAGTTCTTC | CASSVAHEQFF
- | TRBJ1-2 | - | TRBV7-9 | TGTGCCAGCAGCCCGGGGGGGAGAGGACGGGGCTACACCTTC | CASSPGGRGRGYTF
TRBD1 | TRBJ2-3 | - | TRBV5-1 | TGCGCCAGCAGCTTTATGGGGACAGGGGCGGGAGATACGCAGTATTTT | CASSFMGTGAGDTQYF
- | TRBJ1-6 | - | TRBV7-2 | TGTGCCAGCAGCTTAGGTTCATTGGCTACGCGGTCACCCCTCCACTTT | CASSLGSLATRSPLHF
- | TRBJ1-4 | - | TRBV6-6 | TGTGCCAGCAGTTACTCGGGAGGGGGAAAACTGTTTTTT | CASSYSGGGKLFF
- | TRBJ1-1 | few | TRBV7-3 | TGTGCCAGCAGCTTAAACCCGACCCGGGGGGAAAAAGCTTTCTTT | CASSLNPTRGEKAFF
- | TRBJ1-2 | - | TRBV7-2 | TGTGCCAGCAGCTTAGAACGTACAGGATTAGGTGGCTACACCTTC | CASSLERTGLGGYTF
TRBD2 | TRBJ2-3 | - | TRBV5-1 | TGCGCCAGCAGCCCAACGCGGGGGGTTGGCACAGATACGCAGTATTTT | CASSPTRGVGTDTQYF
TRBD1 | TRBJ1-3 | - | TRBV18 | TGTGCCAGCTCCCAGGGGACAGGGGCCGTCTCTGGAAACACCATATATTTT | CASSQGTGAVSGNTIYF
- | TRBJ2-6 | once | TRBV7-8 | TGTGGAGCGGGCTCTGGGGCCAACGTCCTGACTTTC | CGAGSGANVLTF
- | TRBJ2-7 | - | TRBV28 | TGTGCCAGCAGTTTACAAGGGGTTGGCGAGCAGTACTTC | CASSLQGVGEQYF
TRBD1 | TRBJ1-1 | - | TRBV11-2 | TGTGCCAGCAGCTTTACCAGGGGGAGCACTGAAGCTTTCTTT | CASSFTRGSTEAFF
- | TRBJ1-1 | - | TRBV3-1/TRBV3-2 | TGTGCCACCTCAAGGGGTGGTGAAGCTTTCTTT | CATSRGGEAFF
- | TRBJ1-2 | - | TRBV29-1 | TGCAGCGTTGACAGCTATGGCTACACCTTC | CSVDSYGYTF
- | TRBJ1-1 | - | TRBV6-5 | TGTGCCAGCAGCCGGACGGAGGGGCGGACTGAAGCTTTCTTT | CASSRTEGRTEAFF
- | TRBJ1-6 | - | TRBV7-8 | TGTGCCAGCAGCTTAGATACAGTTTCACCCCTCCACTTT | CASSLDTVSPLHF
TRBD1 | TRBJ2-7 | - | TRBV11-1 | TGTGCCAGCAGCTCCAGGGGGCCGGTGGACGAGCAGTACTTC | CASSSRGPVDEQYF
TRBD2 | TRBJ2-1 | once | TRBV27 | TGTGCCAGCAGTTTATCGACGACTAGCGGGATCTACAATGAGCAGTTCTTC | CASSLSTTSGIYNEQFF
- | TRBJ1-2 | once | TRBV5-5 | TGTGCCAGCACCGCGGGCCTCAACTATGGCTACACCTTC | CASTAGLNYGYTF
- | TRBJ1-1 | - | TRBV29-1 | TGCAGCGTTGAAGATCATGCGGGGGCGAGAACTGAAGCTTTCTTT | CSVEDHAGARTEAFF
- | TRBJ1-1 | - | TRBV6-5 | TGTGCCAGCAGTTACGAGCGGGGGCCCACTGAAGCTTTCTTT | CASSYERGPTEAFF
- | TRBJ1-1 | - | TRBV19 | TGTGCCAGTAGCTGGAAGGGGGGGGGCACTGAAGCTTTCTTT | CASSWKGGGTEAFF
TRBD1 | TRBJ1-5 | once | TRBV19 | TGTGCCAGTAGTGCACAGGGGGCGGACAATCAGCCCCAGCATTTT | CASSAQGADNQPQHF
- | TRBJ1-2 | - | TRBV27 | TGTGCCAGCAGTTTATCTGGGGCAGGGGATCGTTCGGTTGGCTACACCTTC | CASSLSGAGDRSVGYTF
- | TRBJ1-5 | - | TRBV3-1/TRBV3-2 | TGTGCCAGCAGCCAAGACCCCAGTTGGTGGCCCCAGCATTTT | CASSQDPSWWPQHF
TRBD2 | TRBJ2-7 | - | TRBV9 | TGTGCCAGCAGCGTAGCTCGGCGGGGGGGCGGGAACGAGCAGTACTTC | CASSVARRGGGNEQYF
- | TRBJ1-1 | - | TRBV7-2 | TGTGCCAGCAGCGACTTTCAGGGGCCTGAAGCTTTCTTT | CASSDFQGPEAFF
- | TRBJ1-5 | - | TRBV10-2 | TGCGCCAGCAGTGAGTGGGGAACAGGCAAATATCAGCCCCAGCATTTT | CASSEWGTGKYQPQHF
TRBD1 | TRBJ2-7 | - | TRBV6-2/TRBV6-3 | TGTGCCAGCAGTTACCTCTCGGGACAGGGGGACAAGCAGTACTTC | CASSYLSGQGDKQYF
TRBD1 | TRBJ1-2 | - | TRBV5-1 | TGCGCCAGCAGCTTGGGGGGAACAGGGGTTGGATATGGCTACACCTTC | CASSLGGTGVGYGYTF
TRBD1 | TRBJ2-7 | - | TRBV7-9 | TGTGCCAGCAGCTTATCGGGGCAGGGGGCTTACGAGCAGTACTTC | CASSLSGQGAYEQYF
- | TRBJ1-5 | - | TRBV20-1 | TGCAGTGCTAGTGAGGCTGAGGGCAATCAGCCCCAGCATTTT | CSASEAEGNQPQHF
- | TRBJ2-7 | - | TRBV21-1 | TGTGCCAGCACCGGACAATATACTACCTACGAGCAGTACTTC | CASTGQYTTYEQYF
- | TRBJ2-7 | few | TRBV7-9 | TGTGCCAGCAGCTTGAGCTCCTACGAGCAGTACTTC | CASSLSSYEQYF
TRBD1 | TRBJ1-2 | - | TRBV18 | TGTGCCAGCTCACCAGGTCCGGGACAGGACTATGGCTACACCTTC | CASSPGPGQDYGYTF
TRBD1 | TRBJ1-2 | - | TRBV19 | TGTGCCAGTAGCCACAGGGGGCGCAAATATGGCTACACCTTC | CASSHRGRKYGYTF
- | TRBJ1-6 | - | TRBV7-9 | TGTGCCAGCAGCGTCGCGGGGGATTCACCCCTCCACTTT | CASSVAGDSPLHF
- | TRBJ1-6 | - | TRBV5-1 | TGCGCCAGCAGCCCGACAGAGGCGAATTCACCCCTCCACTTT | CASSPTEANSPLHF
- | TRBJ2-5 | - | TRBV30 | TGTGCCTGGAGTGTATGGGAGCAGGCGAAAGAGACCCAGTACTTC | CAWSVWEQAKETQYF
TRBD1 | TRBJ2-7 | - | TRBV12-3/TRBV12-4 | TGTGCCAGCAGTACCCGACAGGGCGAGCAGTACTTC | CASSTRQGEQYF
TRBD1 | TRBJ1-5 | - | TRBV4-1 | TGCGCCAGCAGCCTTCGACAGGGGCCCCAGCCCCAGCATTTT | CASSLRQGPQPQHF
TRBD2 | TRBJ2-1 | - | TRBV30 | TGTGCCTGGAGTGTAGCGGGGGGGCGAGGTAATGAGCAGTTCTTC | CAWSVAGGRGNEQFF
TRBD2 | TRBJ2-1 | - | TRBV6-5 | TGTGCCAGCAGTTCCCGCGGGGGGGCATCCTACAATGAGCAGTTCTTC | CASSSRGGASYNEQFF
- | TRBJ2-1 | - | TRBV6-2/TRBV6-3 | TGTGCCAGCAGTTACACCCTAATCCTCTCCTACAATGAGCAGTTCTTC | CASSYTLILSYNEQFF
TRBD1 | TRBJ1-5 | - | TRBV18 | TGTGCCAGCTCAGACAGGGCACTGAATCAGCCCCAGCATTTT | CASSDRALNQPQHF
- | TRBJ1-2 | - | TRBV6-5 | TGTGCCAGCAGTCCGGGATCTAACTATGGCTACACCTTC | CASSPGSNYGYTF
- | TRBJ1-2 | - | TRBV4-1 | TGCGCCAGCAGCCAAGATCGGGGGAGCGGCTACACCTTC | CASSQDRGSGYTF
TRBD1 | TRBJ1-1 | - | TRBV7-9 | TGTGCCAGCAGCTTAGGGGGGACAGGGGGTCTCACTGAAGCTTTCTTT | CASSLGGTGGLTEAFF
- | TRBJ2-2 | - | TRBV6-2/TRBV6-3 | TGTGCCAGCAGTTATTCCTTAATGGGCGAAGCCGGGGAGCTGTTTTTT | CASSYSLMGEAGELFF
TRBD1 | TRBJ1-1 | - | TRBV5-6 | TGTGCCAGCAGCTGGGGGACAGGGGCCCGAGCTTTCTTT | CASSWGTGARAFF